This T cell receptor (beta chain) was profiled in a study of T cell repertoires in cytomegalovirus infection. Looking at the study overall: Matching HLA type, along with CMV infection, was indicated by public TCR beta signatures.

TCRdb re-derived calls from the reads in MiXCR, one entry per CDR3 protein. The table includes 680,000 or so distinct CDR3 sequences, approximately 34% detected once. On this clonotype: Its antigen is unknown.

Germline V gene lookup returns CDR1 LNHDA and CDR2 SQIVND (reference sequence). The CDR3 consists of 15 residues. Between the trimmed V and J ends, which lost 7 bases and 1 base, there was a span of 16 bases. The study's findings and limits: Using cumulative public TCR beta family frequency, the authors identified those who carried CMV together with the relevant HLA. Within the response measured ex vivo, HLA-C-restricted CMV-specific TCR beta clonotypes were dominant.

The rearrangement joins TRBV19 to TRBJ1-2; possible D gene TRBD1, 5 bases. The source material was PBMCs. The receptor's source is a human donor in good health (CMV status not recorded). Some clones in this sample may be carry-over from other donors' samples. The DNA of the CDR3 is TGTGCCAGTACTCCGACCCCGACAGTTAACTATGGCTACACCTTC. Translating gives CASTPTPTVNYGYTF.